Presented here are 4 T cell receptor beta chains from one specimen sequenced in a study of blood T cell repertoires in COVID-19. Only in-frame clones appear in the TCRdb table, and some are missing; sequencing was by immunoSEQ multiplex PCR. Here the sample spans approximately 94,000 clones, around four fifths being singletons. The specimen sequenced was peripheral blood. The receptors originated from a woman in her 70s with acute or convalescent COVID-19.

The table lists this clone with a few counts. The chain carries TRBV4-3 and TRBJ1-6; D not resolved. CDR1 and CDR2 from the germline V gene are LGHNA and YSLEER. The CDR3 is 14 residues long. V was clipped by 0 bases and J by 14 bases, with 14 bases between them. In DNA form, the CDR3 reads TGCGCCAGCAGCCAAGACCAGGATCTTGGAACCCTCCACTTT. This encodes CASSQDQDLGTLHF.

This clone appeared a single time. J is TRBJ1-5 and V is TRBV6-5; 8 bases align to TRBD1. CDR3 length: 15 amino acids. V dropped 6 bases and J dropped 0; count of bases not matched to a gene: 4. Germline CDR1 is MNHEY and CDR2 is SVGAGI. The CDR3 DNA reads TGTGCCAGCAGGTTGACAGGGGCTAGCAATCAGCCCCAGCATTTT. It is translated as CASRLTGASNQPQHF.

By sample fraction, this clone is medium-sized. The gene calls are TRBV30 and TRBJ1-2; 8 positions agree with TRBD1. Germline values: CDR1 GTSNPN, CDR2 SVGIG (reference sequence). The V segment lost 1 base and the J segment 4 bases; nucleotides outside the gene matches: 5. This CDR3 is 14 amino acids long. The CDR3 DNA is TGTGCCTGGAGTGCTGGACAGGGTCCCTATGGCTACACCTTC. This gives the protein CAWSAGQGPYGYTF.

V gene TRBV9 combines with J gene TRBJ2-1; 9 bases match TRBD2. CDR3 size: 17 residues. Germline V gene data show CDR1 as SGDLS and CDR2 as YYNGEE. The ends lost 0 bases at V and 1 base at J; junction bases unmatched: 5. For the CDR3, the DNA is TGTGCCAGCAGCGTAGGGGCTAGCGGGGTTTCCTACAATGAGCAGTTCTTC. This translates into CASSVGASGVSYNEQFF. The full variable domain, with the rest looked up from reference TRBV9 and TRBJ2-1, is DSGVTQTPKHLITATGQRVTLRCSPRSGDLSVYWYQQSLDQGLQFLIQYYNGEERAKGNILERFSAQQFPDLHSELNLSSLELGDSALYFCASSVGASGVSYNEQFFGPGTRLTVL.